This T cell receptor (beta chain) comes out of a study of T cell responses to AZD1222 COVID-19 vaccine. The table came from immunoSEQ multiplex PCR; TCRdb's copy has only in-frame clones and leaves some out. The repertoire holds approximately 110,000 clones, with roughly nine tenths as singletons. Trimming shortened V by 10 bases and J by 4 bases, and 16 bases separated the two germline ends. The CDR3 has 13 residues. Germline V gene lookup returns CDR1 MNHEY and CDR2 SVGAGI. The source was peripheral blood, collected on day 0 of AZD1222 vaccination. This chain uses TRBV6-5 with TRBJ1-2; D may be TRBD1 (6 bases). This TCR was recovered from an adult in good health. The DNA for the CDR3 is TGTGCCACCCAACAGGGCACCCTCTATGGCTACACCTTC. Translating gives CATQQGTLYGYTF.